This TCR beta chain appears in the sequencing data of a study of Graves' ophthalmopathy and Graves' hyperthyroidism. Amplified TCR beta CDR3 regions were obtained using RNA transcripts as template. A first-round RT-PCR used HTBI primers, followed by a second-round multiplex PCR. MiXCR was run by TCRdb on the multiplex PCR reads, yielding one entry per CDR3 protein. The data show around 1,000,000 distinct CDR3 sequences, less than 45% seen once. This clonotype was found once. Germline V gene sequence: CDR1 SGHTA, CDR2 FQGNSA. This CDR3 contains 13 residues. Trimming at V came to 6 bases and at J to 3 bases, leaving 5 bases not matched to a gene.

This rearrangement joins TRBV7-2 to TRBJ2-7; 7 positions agree with TRBD2. This TCR came from an adult man with Graves' hyperthyroidism. Sequencing used peripheral blood or thyroid tissue (not recorded which). This CDR3 reads CASRPGDYYEQYF. As DNA, the CDR3 is TGTGCCAGCAGACCCGGGGACTACTACGAGCAGTACTTC.